The rows below give T cell receptor beta chains drawn from one sample of a study of T-cell memory formation after mild COVID-19. TCRdb analysed the 5' RACE reads with MiXCR anew, one entry per CDR3 protein. The profile shows roughly 190,000 distinct CDR3 sequences, around 25% of them singletons. Input material: PBMCs or a T cell subset sorted from them (not recorded which). Receptors originate from an adult woman who had mild COVID-19 (a few samples of this study predate the infection). Cell type and time point are not known. CDR3s include the opening cysteine and the closing phenylalanine or tryptophan. Each record gives: clone size, J gene, V gene, D gene, CDR3 protein, CDR3 DNA. The D gene is left open where the match is weak. Size values are once, few and many counts, or a class for expanded clones, and some rows have none.

few TRBJ2-5 TRBV6-6 NA CASSYGVGGGQETQYF TGTGCCAGCAGTTACGGTGTGGGCGGAGGGCAAGAGACCCAGTACTTC
NA TRBJ1-1 TRBV5-1 NA CASRQQANTEAFF TGCGCCAGCAGACAGCAGGCGAACACTGAAGCTTTCTTT
NA TRBJ2-7 TRBV9 NA CASSVPGFNRYGYEQYF TGTGCCAGCAGCGTACCCGGGTTTAACCGGTACGGCTACGAGCAGTACTTC
few TRBJ2-2 TRBV5-1 NA CASSLDPFVGTGELFF TGCGCCAGCAGCTTGGATCCCTTTGTGGGTACCGGGGAGCTGTTTTTT
many TRBJ2-7 TRBV7-6 TRBD1 CASSVSQGREQYF TGTGCCAGCAGCGTATCACAGGGGCGCGAGCAGTACTTC
few TRBJ2-7 TRBV18 TRBD1 CASSPRDRDHEQYF TGTGCCAGCTCACCTCGGGACAGGGACCACGAGCAGTACTTC
few TRBJ1-3 TRBV12-3/TRBV12-4 NA CASSFGQGSGNTIYF TGTGCCAGCAGTTTCGGGCAGGGCTCTGGAAACACCATATATTTT
many TRBJ2-1 TRBV12-3/TRBV12-4 NA CASSFAGVGGYNEQFF TGTGCCAGCAGTTTTGCCGGGGTCGGGGGATACAATGAGCAGTTCTTC
few TRBJ2-3 TRBV24-1 TRBD2 CATSERGGGTDTQYF TGTGCCACCAGTGAACGGGGGGGGGGCACAGATACGCAGTATTTT
NA TRBJ2-5 TRBV6-6 TRBD2 CASSYGTSGPQETQYF TGTGCCAGCAGTTACGGGACTAGCGGGCCCCAAGAGACCCAGTACTTC
few TRBJ2-1 TRBV5-4 TRBD2 CASSLGRAGGEQFF TGTGCCAGCAGCCTCGGGAGAGCGGGGGGTGAGCAGTTCTTC
NA TRBJ2-3 TRBV7-9 TRBD2 CASSFDPAGGLADTQYF TGTGCCAGCAGCTTTGATCCGGCGGGGGGGCTTGCAGATACGCAGTATTTT
NA TRBJ2-3 TRBV5-1 TRBD2 CASSPGSGTSGGLGDTQYF TGCGCCAGCAGCCCGGGATCCGGGACTAGCGGGGGACTCGGAGATACGCAGTATTTT
few TRBJ1-1 TRBV6-5 TRBD1 CASRDGTGSQAFF TGTGCCAGCAGGGACGGGACAGGGTCCCAAGCTTTCTTT
NA TRBJ2-5 TRBV6-5 TRBD2 CASSKTSGRMETQYF TGTGCCAGCAGTAAAACTAGCGGGAGAATGGAGACCCAGTACTTC
NA TRBJ1-1 TRBV7-2 NA CASSLPSVNTEAFF TGTGCCAGCAGCCTTCCCTCGGTGAACACTGAAGCTTTCTTT
few TRBJ2-5 TRBV28 TRBD2 CAGGGYYQETQYF TGTGCTGGCGGGGGATACTACCAAGAGACCCAGTACTTC
NA TRBJ1-5 TRBV2 NA CASPIHQPQHF TGTGCCAGCCCTATCCATCAGCCCCAGCATTTT
few TRBJ2-7 TRBV6-5 NA CASSSETARSSYEQYF TGTGCCAGCAGTTCCGAGACCGCACGGAGCTCCTACGAGCAGTACTTC
NA TRBJ1-5 TRBV30 TRBD1 CAWSLGQGYQPQHF TGTGCCTGGAGCCTGGGACAGGGGTATCAGCCCCAGCATTTT
NA TRBJ2-5 TRBV24-1 NA CATSEAETQYF TGTGCCACCAGTGAGGCGGAGACCCAGTACTTC
few TRBJ2-5 TRBV12-3/TRBV12-4 TRBD2 CASSEIAGGPIF TGTGCCAGCAGTGAAATAGCGGGAGGGCCTATATTC
NA TRBJ1-2 TRBV7-9 TRBD1 CASSSPGGGGDGYTF TGTGCCAGCAGCTCCCCCGGCGGAGGGGGCGACGGCTACACCTTC
NA TRBJ1-2 TRBV29-1 TRBD1 CSVRTGGYGYTF TGCAGCGTAAGAACAGGGGGATATGGCTACACCTTC
few TRBJ1-5 TRBV19 TRBD1 CASKAGQGNQPQHF TGTGCCAGTAAGGCCGGACAGGGAAATCAGCCCCAGCATTTT
NA TRBJ1-2 TRBV18 TRBD1 CASSPYSGTGFNYGYTF TGTGCCAGCTCACCATACTCCGGGACAGGATTTAACTATGGCTACACCTTC
NA TRBJ2-1 TRBV19 NA CASSPRITYNEQFF TGTGCCAGTAGCCCTCGAATCACCTACAATGAGCAGTTCTTC
NA TRBJ2-3 TRBV24-1 TRBD2 CATSDPGLAGISTDTQYF TGTGCCACCAGTGATCCGGGACTAGCGGGGATTAGCACAGATACGCAGTATTTT
NA TRBJ2-1 TRBV7-6 TRBD1 CASSQARTGGDNEQFF TGTGCCAGCAGCCAAGCTAGGACAGGGGGGGACAATGAGCAGTTCTTC
NA TRBJ2-7 TRBV6-5 TRBD1 CASSSGTGYHEQYF TGTGCCAGCAGTTCCGGGACAGGGTATCACGAGCAGTACTTC
NA TRBJ2-1 TRBV7-2 TRBD2 CASSLIAGVSYNEQFF TGTGCCAGCAGCTTAATAGCGGGGGTGTCCTACAATGAGCAGTTCTTC
few TRBJ1-2 TRBV29-1 NA CSVVWEGSYGYTF TGCAGCGTGGTCTGGGAGGGGAGCTATGGCTACACCTTC
few TRBJ2-6 TRBV5-5 NA CASSLGTGANVLTF TGTGCCAGCAGCTTGGGGACTGGGGCCAACGTCCTGACTTTC
few TRBJ2-1 TRBV4-1 TRBD2 CASSLTGTSGGEREFF TGCGCCAGCAGCCTAACCGGGACTAGCGGGGGGGAAAGAGAGTTCTTC
few TRBJ2-7 TRBV29-1 NA CSVASNSYEQYF TGCAGCGTTGCTAGTAACTCCTACGAGCAGTACTTC
few TRBJ2-3 TRBV4-2 TRBD2 CASSQERGGGSGTDTQYF TGTGCCAGCAGCCAAGAACGAGGCGGGGGGTCGGGCACAGATACGCAGTATTTT
NA TRBJ1-6 TRBV12-3/TRBV12-4 NA CASNMGSYNSPLHF TGTGCCAGCAATATGGGCTCCTATAATTCACCCCTCCACTTT
few TRBJ2-7 TRBV7-2 NA CASSLAPAGSTYEQYF TGTGCCAGCAGCTTAGCGCCGGCGGGGAGCACCTACGAGCAGTACTTC
few TRBJ2-5 TRBV3-1 NA CASSQELHEAEETQYF TGTGCCAGCAGCCAAGAGTTGCATGAGGCAGAAGAGACCCAGTACTTC
NA TRBJ1-3 TRBV25-1 NA CASSPRGARSGNTIYF TGTGCCAGCAGTCCACGGGGGGCCAGGTCTGGAAACACCATATATTTT
NA TRBJ2-1 TRBV6-5 TRBD1 CASSRGTGGLFNEQFF TGTGCCAGCAGTAGGGGGACAGGTGGTTTATTCAATGAGCAGTTCTTC
NA TRBJ1-5 TRBV24-1 NA CATSDSGNQPQHF TGTGCCACCAGTGATTCAGGCAATCAGCCCCAGCATTTT
NA TRBJ2-3 TRBV7-9 NA CASSLKSGITDTQYF TGTGCCAGCAGCTTGAAGTCTGGGATCACAGATACGCAGTATTTT
many TRBJ1-6 TRBV6-5 NA CASSYSGGNSPLHF TGTGCCAGCAGTTACTCCGGGGGGAATTCACCCCTCCACTTT
few TRBJ1-2 TRBV6-5 NA CASSTLGVNGYTF TGTGCCAGCAGTACCCTCGGGGTTAATGGCTACACCTTC
many TRBJ2-7 TRBV2 TRBD1 CASRGQGVYEQYF TGTGCCAGCAGGGGACAGGGGGTCTACGAGCAGTACTTC
few TRBJ1-1 TRBV15 NA CATSRDLSRVLNTEAFF TGTGCCACCAGCAGAGATCTAAGCCGGGTTTTGAACACTGAAGCTTTCTTT
few TRBJ2-7 TRBV7-6 TRBD1 CASSLNRGRMRPYEQYF TGTGCCAGCAGCTTAAACAGGGGTCGAATGCGCCCCTACGAGCAGTACTTC